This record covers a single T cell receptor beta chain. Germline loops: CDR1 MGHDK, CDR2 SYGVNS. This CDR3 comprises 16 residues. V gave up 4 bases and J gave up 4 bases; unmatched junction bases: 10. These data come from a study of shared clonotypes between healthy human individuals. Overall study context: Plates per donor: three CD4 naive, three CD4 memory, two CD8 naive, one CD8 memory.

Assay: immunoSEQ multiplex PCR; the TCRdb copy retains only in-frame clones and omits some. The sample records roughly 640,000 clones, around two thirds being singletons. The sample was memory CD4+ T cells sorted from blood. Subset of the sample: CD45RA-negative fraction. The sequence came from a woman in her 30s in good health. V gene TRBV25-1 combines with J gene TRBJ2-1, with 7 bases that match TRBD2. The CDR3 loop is CASSGVAGRSYNEQFF. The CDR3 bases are TGTGCCAGCAGTGGGGTAGCGGGCCGTTCGTACAATGAGCAGTTCTTC.